The 27 T cell receptor beta chains below all came from one sample that was sequenced in a study of vaccination and CD4 T cells after COVID-19 (dated by TCRdb to between 2021 and 2022). Taken with the paper, the label for treatment or condition translates to: roughly ten-day PBMC culture with coronavirus spike peptide pools or control peptides (ViraFEST assay). These receptors lack a known antigen. Libraries were constructed by PCR. Data came from an Illumina iSeq 100. DNA from cultured CD4+ T cells was subjected to TCR sequencing with the Oncomine TCR Beta short-read assay at the Johns Hopkins FTIC core. TCRdb ran its own pipeline on the public reads, namely fastp trimming at Q25 and MiXCR clone calling, and kept in-frame beta chains. Every distinct CDR3 protein forms one entry, paired with its most common genes and DNA. This sample has about 14,000 distinct CDR3 sequences in its table, and around 30% of those were observed once. The biggest ten clones account for 22% of the sample.

The source material was cultured CD4+ T cells from blood. All receptors derive from a human donor with COVID-19.

The chain employs TRBV19 and TRBJ2-1, with D possibly matching TRBD2 (6 bases). The germline V gene has CDR1 LNHDA and CDR2 SQIVND (reference sequence). This CDR3 spans 15 amino acids. V dropped 7 bases and J dropped 7 bases, with 20 bases sitting between them. The CDR3 DNA is TGTGCCAGTACTCCTGAGGGGTGGGGGAGGAATGAGCAGTTCTTC. Protein product: CASTPEGWGRNEQFF.

Only a few counts were recorded for this clonotype. The chain is built from TRBV7-2 and TRBJ2-5; 9 bases fit TRBD1. CDR1 SGHTA and CDR2 FQGNSA come from the germline V gene. The CDR3 extends over 13 amino acids. Unmatched junction bases numbered 5, after V lost 6 bases and J lost 6 bases. CDR3 amino acids: CASSDRGRKTQYF. For the CDR3, the DNA is TGTGCCAGCAGTGACAGGGGGAGGAAGACCCAGTACTTC.

The chain uses TRBV7-2 and TRBJ2-3; the match to TRBD2 covers 10 bases. The CDR3 is made up of 16 amino acids. Per germline, CDR1 SGHTA and CDR2 FQGNSA. V shed 3 bases, J shed 5 bases, and the junction held 8 bases outside the gene matches. CDR3 sequence (DNA): TGTGCCAGCAGCTTCCAGCGGGGGGGACTTGGAGATACGCAGTATTTT. Translating it yields CASSFQRGGLGDTQYF.

There are a few counts of this clonotype. The chain employs TRBV7-9 and TRBJ2-7; TRBD1 agrees at 8 bases. Germline CDR1 reads SEHNR; CDR2 reads FQNEAQ (reference sequence). This CDR3 region has 15 residues. Trimming cost V 0 bases and J 2 bases; bases outside gene matches: 3. DNA of the CDR3: TGTGCCAGCAGCTTAGCCCGACAGGGGCCCTACGAGCAGTACTTC. Translation: CASSLARQGPYEQYF. Full variable domain (remainder filled in from reference TRBV7-9 and TRBJ2-7): DTGVSQNPRHKITKRGQNVTFRCDPISEHNRLYWYRQTLGQGPEFLTYFQNEAQLEKSRLLSDRFSAERPKGSFSTLEIQRTEQGDSAMYLCASSLARQGPYEQYFGPGTRLTVT.

The rearrangement joins TRBV19 to TRBJ2-1; no reliable D call. Trimming cost V 5 bases and J 10 bases, with 27 bases left between them. The CDR3 is 17 amino acids. Germline values: CDR1 LNHDA, CDR2 SQIVND (reference sequence). For the CDR3, the DNA is TGTGCCAGTAGTGCAAAACCGGGCCCCGGGCCGGCCGGCGAGCAGTTCTTC. Translated: CASSAKPGPGPAGEQFF.

The rearrangement uses TRBV28 and TRBJ2-7, with a tentative D call TRBD1 (8 bases). The CDR3 sequence is 13 residues long. The germline V and J ends were trimmed by 6 bases and 3 bases, with 12 bases remaining between them. Germline CDR1 is MDHEN and CDR2 is SYDVKM. In DNA, the CDR3 is TGTGCCAGCAGAACAGGGGGGGTCTACGAGCAGTACTTC. Its protein is CASRTGGVYEQYF.

V usage is TRBV9 and J usage is TRBJ2-5; D uncertain. The V end lost 3 bases, the J end lost 5 bases, and 14 bases lay between the germline ends. Per the germline V gene, CDR1 is SGDLS and CDR2 is YYNGEE. The CDR3 contains 14 residues. CDR3 in amino acids: CASSGGPTHETQYF. The CDR3 bases are TGTGCCAGCAGCGGGGGTCCGACCCACGAGACCCAGTACTTC.

The V and J genes are TRBV5-1 and TRBJ2-7; tentative D call: TRBD1 (6 bases). The CDR3 has 13 residues. The germline V and J ends were trimmed by 4 bases and 3 bases, with 11 bases remaining between them. Germline loops: CDR1 SGHRS, CDR2 YFSETQ. CDR3: CASSEDSLYEQYF. The CDR3 nucleotides read TGCGCCAGCAGCGAGGACAGCCTCTACGAGCAGTACTTC.

V is TRBV7-6 and J is TRBJ2-5; D may correspond to TRBD1 or TRBD2 (5 bases each). CDR3 size: 16 residues. Germline values: CDR1 SGHVS, CDR2 FNYEAQ. V lost 1 base, J lost 1 base, and 13 bases lay in between. Here the CDR3 reads CASSLEGPTTQETQYF. The CDR3 region has the DNA TGTGCCAGCAGCTTAGAGGGACCCACAACCCAAGAGACCCAGTACTTC.

V usage is TRBV5-1 and J usage is TRBJ1-5; TRBD1 aligns across 9 bases. V lost 4 bases and J lost 0; bases outside the gene matches: 8. CDR1 SGHRS and CDR2 YFSETQ come from the germline V gene. The CDR3 totals 17 residues. CDR3 loop: CASSQGTGTSSNQPQHF. CDR3 sequence (DNA): TGCGCCAGCAGCCAGGGGACAGGGACTTCTAGCAATCAGCCCCAGCATTTT.

This clonotype was detected a few times. The chain recombines TRBV19 with TRBJ1-3, with 8 bases that match TRBD1. J lost 4 bases, V lost 4 bases, and 3 bases had no gene match. CDR3 length equals 14 residues. Germline V CDR1 and CDR2: LNHDA, SQIVND (reference sequence). The chain's CDR3 is CASSNRDRGNTIYF. CDR3 bases: TGTGCCAGTAGTAACCGGGACAGGGGAAACACCATATATTTT.

This clonotype came up a few times. The V gene is TRBV6-1, the J gene TRBJ2-7, with TRBD2 as a possible D gene (5 bases). This CDR3 comprises 14 residues. The V gene's germline CDR1 is MNHNS and CDR2 SASEGT. Deletions cut 2 bases from V and 5 bases from J, with 13 bases between. The CDR3 is CASSESGKTHEQYF. DNA of the CDR3: TGTGCCAGCAGTGAATCGGGAAAAACCCACGAGCAGTACTTC.

By proportion, this clonotype is medium-sized. V and J are TRBV11-2 and TRBJ2-5; D uncertain. Germline V lookup: CDR1 SGHAT, CDR2 FQNNGV. This CDR3 region has 11 residues. Trimming took off 1 base at V and 4 bases at J, with 1 base between the two ends. The CDR3 reads CASSLVETQYF. The CDR3 DNA reads TGTGCCAGCAGCTTAGTAGAGACCCAGTACTTC.

This clonotype has just a few counts. The chain carries TRBV11-2 and TRBJ1-1; a possible D gene is TRBD1 (5 bases). CDR1 and CDR2 from the germline V gene are SGHAT and FQNNGV. CDR3 length equals 14 residues. V was pared by 0 bases and J by 4 bases, with 9 bases between. As DNA, the CDR3 is TGTGCCAGCAGCTTAGAGGGGGTCGGCACTGAAGCTTTCTTT. This gives the protein CASSLEGVGTEAFF. The whole variable domain, remainder taken from reference TRBV11-2 and TRBJ1-1, is EAGVAQSPRYKIIEKRQSVAFWCNPISGHATLYWYQQILGQGPKLLIQFQNNGVVDDSQLPKDRFSAERLKGVDSTLKIQPAKLEDSAVYLCASSLEGVGTEAFFGQGTRLTVV.

This chain uses TRBV4-1 with TRBJ1-5; 12 bases are shared with TRBD1. This CDR3 is 16 amino acids long. CDR1 MGHRA and CDR2 YSYEKL come from the germline V gene. The V gene end was trimmed by 5 bases and the J gene end by 4 bases; junction bases not matched to a gene: 6. The CDR3 loop reads CASSAGQGAVNQPQHF. The CDR3 coding sequence is TGCGCCAGCAGCGCGGGACAGGGGGCTGTGAATCAGCCCCAGCATTTT.

The CDR3 coding sequence is TGTGCCAGCAGCCGCAGGGCTCCGTCCGGGGACACTGAAGCTTTCTTT. Its protein is CASSRRAPSGDTEAFF. V usage is TRBV14 and J usage is TRBJ1-1; possible D gene TRBD1, 5 bases. In germline, CDR1 is SGHDN, CDR2 FVKESK. The CDR3 is made up of 16 amino acids. V lost 4 bases and J lost 3, with 18 bases in between. Complete variable domain (other parts from reference TRBV14 and TRBJ1-1): EAGVTQFPSHSVIEKGQTVTLRCDPISGHDNLYWYRRVMGKEIKFLLHFVKESKQDESGMPNNRFLAERTGGTYSTLKVQPAELEDSGVYFCASSRRAPSGDTEAFFGQGTRLTVV.

The chain links TRBV25-1 to TRBJ2-7; D could derive from TRBD1 or TRBD2 (5 bases each). Germline CDR1 MGHDK, CDR2 SYGVNS. Trimming removed 7 bases from V and 0 bases from J, with 13 bases in between. The length of the CDR3 is 14 residues. The CDR3 coding sequence is TGTGCCAGCAATAGAGGGGATAGCTCCTACGAGCAGTACTTC. This translates into CASNRGDSSYEQYF.

This chain uses TRBV18 with TRBJ2-5, with TRBD1 identical over 8 bases. The V gene end was trimmed by 2 bases and the J gene end by 1 base; junction bases not matched to a gene: 3. This CDR3 has 15 amino acids. The germline CDR1 and CDR2 sequences are KGHSH and LQKENI. Here the CDR3 reads CASSPRDRPQETQYF. The CDR3 DNA reads as TGTGCCAGCTCACCAAGGGACAGGCCCCAAGAGACCCAGTACTTC.

The chain uses TRBV18 and TRBJ1-5; 9 bases line up with TRBD1. Trimming took 3 bases from V and 4 from J; bases not matched to a gene: 4. The CDR3 runs to 15 residues. Germline-derived CDR1 and CDR2 are KGHSH and LQKENI. The CDR3 DNA follows: TGTGCCAGCTCACCGGACAGGGGAGGGAATCAGCCCCAGCATTTT. Its protein is CASSPDRGGNQPQHF.

This clonotype has only a few counts. V usage is TRBV15 and J usage is TRBJ2-7; D is perhaps TRBD1 or TRBD2 (5 bases each). The CDR3 sequence is 15 residues long. Germline V lookup: CDR1 LNHNV, CDR2 YYDKDF (reference sequence). Trimming cost V 5 bases and J 1 base, with 15 bases left between them. CDR3 sequence reads: CATSAAGTGSYEQYF. The CDR3 nucleotides are TGTGCCACCAGCGCTGCCGGGACCGGATCCTACGAGCAGTACTTC.

This clonotype was picked up a small number of times. This rearrangement joins TRBV20-1 to TRBJ2-7; 10 bases match TRBD2. V lost 3 bases, J lost 4 bases, and 9 bases stayed unmatched. The CDR3 length is 15 residues. CDR1 and CDR2 from the germline V gene are DFQATT and SNEGSKA (reference sequence). The chain's CDR3 is CSARDTSGAGYEQYF. The CDR3 DNA reads as TGCAGTGCTAGGGACACTAGCGGGGCCGGGTACGAGCAGTACTTC.

This clonotype was recorded a few times. V gene TRBV6-1 combines with J gene TRBJ2-2; D remains ambiguous. Germline CDR1 is MNHNS and CDR2 is SASEGT. The V gene lost 6 bases and the J gene lost 3 bases, with 14 bases spanning the gap. This CDR3 is 15 amino acids long. CDR3 nucleotides: TGTGCCAGCAGCTCTCTCCCGTCAGACACCGGGGAGCTGTTTTTT. This gives the protein CASSSLPSDTGELFF.

The chain couples TRBV9 to TRBJ2-3, with 10 positions matching TRBD1. V trimming: 3 bases; J trimming: 3 bases; junction bases outside the gene matches: 7. Germline V CDR1 and CDR2: SGDLS, YYNGEE. The CDR3 length is 16 residues. The CDR3 region is CASSGGQGVVTDTQYF. In DNA, the CDR3 is TGTGCCAGCAGCGGCGGACAGGGGGTAGTAACAGATACGCAGTATTTT. Complete variable domain (other parts from reference TRBV9 and TRBJ2-3): DSGVTQTPKHLITATGQRVTLRCSPRSGDLSVYWYQQSLDQGLQFLIQYYNGEERAKGNILERFSAQQFPDLHSELNLSSLELGDSALYFCASSGGQGVVTDTQYFGPGTRLTVL.

The genes are TRBV19 and TRBJ1-1; the D is unclear. V lost 4 bases and J lost 4, with 16 bases in between. Germline loops: CDR1 LNHDA, CDR2 SQIVND (reference sequence). The CDR3 extends over 15 amino acids. Here the CDR3 DNA reads TGTGCCAGTAGTACCCAAGACCGGGTGGGCACTGAAGCTTTCTTT. It translates to CASSTQDRVGTEAFF.

The chain has TRBV19 and TRBJ1-2, with D perhaps TRBD1 (6 bases). Germline lookup yields CDR1 LNHDA and CDR2 SQIVND (reference sequence). The CDR3 consists of 13 residues. CDR3 region: CAIETNRDGGYTF. Here the CDR3 DNA reads TGTGCAATAGAAACTAACAGGGACGGCGGCTACACCTTC.

This clonotype showed up just a few times. J is TRBJ2-7 and V is TRBV20-1; no definite D call. The germline V and J ends were trimmed by 0 bases and 3 bases, with 12 bases remaining between them. Germline values: CDR1 DFQATT, CDR2 SNEGSKA (reference sequence). This CDR3 contains 14 residues. The CDR3 reads CSAREQPNGYEQYF. The CDR3 bases are TGCAGTGCTAGAGAGCAGCCTAATGGCTACGAGCAGTACTTC.

The table lists this clonotype with a few counts. The chain joins TRBV6-2 or TRBV6-3 to TRBJ2-2, with D possibly matching TRBD1 (5 bases). V dropped 1 base and J dropped 5 bases, with 11 bases sitting between them. The CDR3 sequence is 15 residues long. Germline V gene lookup returns CDR1 MNHEY and CDR2 SVGEGT. CDR3 region: CASSYLGPGTGELFF. DNA of the CDR3: TGTGCCAGCAGTTACTTGGGGCCTGGGACCGGGGAGCTGTTTTTT.